The present entry profiles one T cell receptor (beta chain) with its context. Germline assignment: CDR1 GTSNPN and CDR2 SVGIG (reference sequence). The CDR3 length is 12 residues. The V segment lost 3 bases and the J segment 5 bases; nucleotides outside the gene matches: 3. This sample stems from a study of cytomegalovirus exposure and HLA in healthy donors. PCR was performed using 60 Vbeta and 13 Jbeta primers. Clones were sequenced by immunoSEQ multiplex PCR, and TCRdb holds only the in-frame ones, with some missing. The repertoire includes roughly 140,000 clones, around three quarters of them detected once, and 2% to 2.5% sits in the top ten.

The rearrangement joins TRBV30 to TRBJ1-2, with 7 bases that match TRBD1. This receptor was identified in a man between 25 and 39 years old in good health and CMV-seronegative. Sample: PBMCs. The CDR3 DNA follows: TGTGCCTGGAGCGAACAGGGGTATGGCTACACCTTC. This gives the protein CAWSEQGYGYTF.